The clone carrying this TCR beta chain was recorded a few times. Its matching antigen is unknown. This entry comes from a study of metastatic and nonmetastatic thyroid tumors. Turning to the study itself: Repertoires of blood and of tissue (tumor or nodule) from malignant and benign thyroid patients were compared. Study conclusions and caveats: Malignant thyroid tumors reportedly had TCR beta diversity that was significantly higher than in benign nodules, in blood and tumor.

Germline CDR1 is MDHEN and CDR2 is SYDVKM. V lost 5 bases and J lost 4; bases outside the gene matches: 6. The CDR3 consists of 15 residues. As handled by the study authors: Differences in CDR3 between clinicopathological groups were drawn on to build a classifier intended to discriminate distant-metastatic papillary thyroid cancer patients. With MiXCR, TCRdb reprocessed the PCR reads. The V and J calls and clone size are TCRdb's, not the authors'. The data contain approximately 31,000 clones, about 20% of them seen just once; the ten biggest clones take up 20% to 25%. Thyroid surgery took place with no prior treatment in any patient.

Sequencing was performed on blood. This clonotype was obtained from a female donor with papillary thyroid cancer or a benign thyroid nodule (not recorded which). Some clones in this sample may be carry-over from other donors' samples. The gene calls are TRBV28 and TRBJ2-7, with 12 bases matching TRBD1. The CDR3 nucleotides are TGTGCCAGCAGTAACCGGGACAGGGGGCCGTACGAGCAGTACTTC. This codes for CASSNRDRGPYEQYF.